This paragraph covers one TCR beta chain sequence. What it binds is unknown. The read falls 3 residues short of the CDR3 end, and the missing part is taken from the germline J gene. immunoSEQ multiplex PCR used an average of roughly 1,100 ng genomic DNA. Clones were read by immunoSEQ multiplex PCR, and TCRdb kept only the in-frame ones, dropping some. Reported are tens of thousands of clones; the ten largest clones contain approximately 34%. This sample is part of a study of T cells in women clearing cervical HPV infection. For the study at large: Women with histologically confirmed HPV16-related CIN3 or worse, 2 with invasive cancer, served as cases. Findings and limits, study-wide: Associations may precede or follow infection; HPV-specific or memory T cells were not isolated.

Germline CDR1 reads MNHEY; CDR2 reads SVGEGT. This CDR3 has 14 amino acids. Trimming shortened V by 5 bases and J by 0 bases, and 10 bases separated the two germline ends. The clonotype was recovered from a woman between 18 and 75 years old with a cervical HPV16 infection that either progressed to CIN3+ or cleared (not recorded which). Source material: blood buffy coat. The chain carries TRBV6-2 or TRBV6-3 and TRBJ2-5; D might be TRBD1 (6 bases). CDR3 bases read: TGTGCCAGCAGTGGGTCAGGGGACCAAGAGACC. Translation gives CASSGSGDQET. From start to end, the CDR3 is CASSGSGDQETQYF.